Presented here are 9 T cell receptor beta chains from one specimen sequenced in a study of T cell responses to AZD1222 COVID-19 vaccine. Measured with immunoSEQ multiplex PCR; TCRdb has only the in-frame clones, and not every one. The repertoire holds roughly 150,000 clones, with roughly 87% as singletons. Source: peripheral blood, taken 28 days after the second AZD1222 dose. Receptors were obtained from an adult who received the AZD1222 COVID-19 vaccine.

This chain uses TRBV6-5 with TRBJ1-3, with a possible D match to TRBD1 (5 bases). The V gene lost 6 bases and the J gene lost 8 bases, with 17 bases spanning the gap. CDR1 is MNHEY and CDR2 is SVGAGI in the germline V gene. There are 14 residues in the CDR3. The CDR3, as DNA: TGTGCCAGCAGCGACAGTTTTGCCCAAGACACCATATATTTT. Translating gives CASSDSFAQDTIYF.

V is TRBV11-2 and J is TRBJ2-7; maybe TRBD2 (6 bases). The germline V gene has CDR1 SGHAT and CDR2 FQNNGV. Trimming took 4 bases from V and 3 from J, leaving 16 bases between them. This CDR3 contains 15 residues. In DNA, the CDR3 is TGTGCCAGCAGCTGGAGGGGTCAAGGGAGCTACGAGCAGTACTTC. As protein: CASSWRGQGSYEQYF.

This clone appeared a single time. This chain joins TRBV28 and TRBJ1-3; D unclear. Germline CDR1 MDHEN, CDR2 SYDVKM. The length of the CDR3 is 15 residues. V gave up 4 bases and J gave up 0 bases, with 10 bases separating them. CDR3 residues: CASSSPEISGNTIYF. The DNA for the CDR3 is TGTGCCAGCAGTTCTCCAGAGATCTCTGGAAACACCATATATTTT.

The V gene is TRBV6-5, the J gene TRBJ1-6; 9 bases align to TRBD1. The trim removed 6 bases at V and 7 bases at J, leaving 7 bases unmatched. The CDR3 runs to 15 residues. In germline, CDR1 is MNHEY, CDR2 SVGAGI. CDR3 region: CASSPMGTGNSPLHF. As DNA, the CDR3 is TGTGCCAGCAGCCCCATGGGGACAGGGAATTCACCCCTCCACTTT.

This chain connects TRBV7-9 to TRBJ1-5; 8 bases line up with TRBD1. The length of the CDR3 is 14 residues. V was clipped by 3 bases and J by 5 bases; unmatched bases: 3. CDR1 and CDR2 (germline): SEHNR, FQNEAQ (reference sequence). In DNA form, the CDR3 reads TGTGCCAGCAGCTTGGACAGGGACGATCAGCCCCAGCATTTT. Translation gives CASSLDRDDQPQHF.

The CDR3 sequence is CASSLEGGRNQPQHF. In DNA, the CDR3 is TGCGCCAGCAGCTTGGAAGGGGGCCGGAATCAGCCCCAGCATTTT. The V and J genes are TRBV5-1 and TRBJ1-5; 7 nucleotides line up with TRBD1. There are 15 residues in the CDR3. Germline CDR1 is SGHRS and CDR2 is YFSETQ. V dropped 0 bases and J dropped 4; count of bases not matched to a gene: 4.

In this sample, this clone turned up a few times. V is TRBV3-1 (or the pseudogene TRBV3-2) and J is TRBJ1-3; tentatively, D is TRBD1 (5 bases). Deletions cut 3 bases from V and 1 base from J, with 10 bases between. Germline lookup yields CDR1 LGHDT and CDR2 YNNKEL (reference sequence). The CDR3 extends over 15 amino acids. The CDR3 loop is CASSQGPTSGNTIYF. In nucleotides, the CDR3 is TGTGCCAGCAGCCAGGGGCCCACATCTGGAAACACCATATATTTT.

This chain links TRBV28 with TRBJ1-3; no reliable D call. Germline V gives CDR1 MDHEN, CDR2 SYDVKM. Trimming left V 3 bases short and J 0 bases short, with 12 bases between. This CDR3 comprises 16 residues. The CDR3 DNA is TGTGCCAGCAGTTTTCCGGGTGGGAGCTCTGGAAACACCATATATTTT. It encodes CASSFPGGSSGNTIYF.

The chain couples TRBV12-3 or TRBV12-4 to TRBJ1-2; 8 bases line up with TRBD1. The junction had 7 bases not matched to a gene; V was cut back by 7 bases and J by 6 bases. The CDR3 contains 13 residues. This CDR3 reads CASKSAGGHGYTF. CDR3 DNA sequence: TGTGCCAGCAAATCGGCAGGGGGCCATGGCTACACCTTC.